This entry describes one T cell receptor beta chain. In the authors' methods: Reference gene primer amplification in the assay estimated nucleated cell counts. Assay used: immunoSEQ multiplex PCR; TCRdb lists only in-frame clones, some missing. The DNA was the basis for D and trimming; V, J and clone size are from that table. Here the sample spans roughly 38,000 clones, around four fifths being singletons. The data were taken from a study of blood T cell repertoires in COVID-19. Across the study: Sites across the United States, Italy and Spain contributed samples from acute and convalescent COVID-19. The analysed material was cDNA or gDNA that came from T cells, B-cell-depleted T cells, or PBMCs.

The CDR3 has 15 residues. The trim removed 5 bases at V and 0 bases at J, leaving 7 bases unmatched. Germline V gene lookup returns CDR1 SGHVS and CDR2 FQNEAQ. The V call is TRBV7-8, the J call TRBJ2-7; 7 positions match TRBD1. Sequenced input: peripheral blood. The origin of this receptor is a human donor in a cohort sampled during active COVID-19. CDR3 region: CASSRRDRTSYEQYF. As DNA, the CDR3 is TGTGCCAGCAGCCGAAGGGACAGAACCTCCTACGAGCAGTACTTC. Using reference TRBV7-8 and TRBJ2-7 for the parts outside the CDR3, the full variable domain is GAGVSQSPRYKVAKRGQDVALRCDPISGHVSLFWYQQALGQGPEFLTYFQNEAQLDKSGLPSDRFFAERPEGSVSTLKIQRTQQEDSAVYLCASSRRDRTSYEQYFGPGTRLTVT.